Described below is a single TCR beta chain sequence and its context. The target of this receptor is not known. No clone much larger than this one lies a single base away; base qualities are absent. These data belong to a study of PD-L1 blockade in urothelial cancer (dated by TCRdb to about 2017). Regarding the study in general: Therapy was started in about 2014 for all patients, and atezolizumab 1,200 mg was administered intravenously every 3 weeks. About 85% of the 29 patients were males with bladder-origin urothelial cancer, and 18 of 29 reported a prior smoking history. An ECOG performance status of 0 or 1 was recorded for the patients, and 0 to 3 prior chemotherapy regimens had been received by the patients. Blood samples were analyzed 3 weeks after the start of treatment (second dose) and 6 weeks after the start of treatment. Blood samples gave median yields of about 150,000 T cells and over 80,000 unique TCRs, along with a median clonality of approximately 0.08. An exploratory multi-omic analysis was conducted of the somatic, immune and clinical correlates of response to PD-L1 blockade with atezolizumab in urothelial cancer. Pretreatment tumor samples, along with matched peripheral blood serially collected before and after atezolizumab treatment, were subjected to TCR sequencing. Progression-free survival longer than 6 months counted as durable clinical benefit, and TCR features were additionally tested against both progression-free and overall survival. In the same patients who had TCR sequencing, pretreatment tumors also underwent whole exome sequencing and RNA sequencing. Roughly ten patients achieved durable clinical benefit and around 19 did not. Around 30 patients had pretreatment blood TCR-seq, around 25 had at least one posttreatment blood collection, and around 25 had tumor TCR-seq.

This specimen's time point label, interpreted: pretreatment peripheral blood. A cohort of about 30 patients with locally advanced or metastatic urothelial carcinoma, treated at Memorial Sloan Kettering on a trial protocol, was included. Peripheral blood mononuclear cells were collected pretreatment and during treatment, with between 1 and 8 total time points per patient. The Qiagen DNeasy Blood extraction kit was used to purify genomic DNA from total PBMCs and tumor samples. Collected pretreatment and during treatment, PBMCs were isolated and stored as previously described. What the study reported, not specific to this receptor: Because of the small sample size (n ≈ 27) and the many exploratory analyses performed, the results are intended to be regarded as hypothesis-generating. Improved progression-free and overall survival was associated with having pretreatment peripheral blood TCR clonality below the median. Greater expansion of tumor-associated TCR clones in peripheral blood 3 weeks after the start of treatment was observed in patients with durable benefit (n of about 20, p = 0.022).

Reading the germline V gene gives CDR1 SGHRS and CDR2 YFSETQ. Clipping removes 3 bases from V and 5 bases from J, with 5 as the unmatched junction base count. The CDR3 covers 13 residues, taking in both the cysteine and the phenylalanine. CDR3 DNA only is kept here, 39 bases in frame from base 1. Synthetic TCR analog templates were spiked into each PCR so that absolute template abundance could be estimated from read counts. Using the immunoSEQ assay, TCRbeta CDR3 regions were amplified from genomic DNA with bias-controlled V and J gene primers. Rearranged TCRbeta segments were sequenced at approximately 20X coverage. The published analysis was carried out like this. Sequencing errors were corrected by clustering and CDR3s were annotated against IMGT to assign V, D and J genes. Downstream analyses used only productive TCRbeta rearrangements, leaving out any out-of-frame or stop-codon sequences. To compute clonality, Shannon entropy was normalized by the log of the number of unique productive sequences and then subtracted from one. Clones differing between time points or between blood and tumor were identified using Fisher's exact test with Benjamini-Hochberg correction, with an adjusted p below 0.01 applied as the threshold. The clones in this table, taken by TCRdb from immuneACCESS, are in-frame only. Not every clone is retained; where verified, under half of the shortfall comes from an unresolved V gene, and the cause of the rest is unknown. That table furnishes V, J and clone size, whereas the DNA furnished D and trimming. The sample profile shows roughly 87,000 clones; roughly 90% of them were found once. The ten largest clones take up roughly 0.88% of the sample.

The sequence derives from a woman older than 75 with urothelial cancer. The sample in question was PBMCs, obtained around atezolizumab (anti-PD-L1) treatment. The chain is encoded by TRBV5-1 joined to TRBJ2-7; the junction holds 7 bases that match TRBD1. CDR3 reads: CASSSIQGDEQYF. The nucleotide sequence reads TGCGCCAGCAGCTCAATCCAGGGGGACGAGCAGTACTTC.